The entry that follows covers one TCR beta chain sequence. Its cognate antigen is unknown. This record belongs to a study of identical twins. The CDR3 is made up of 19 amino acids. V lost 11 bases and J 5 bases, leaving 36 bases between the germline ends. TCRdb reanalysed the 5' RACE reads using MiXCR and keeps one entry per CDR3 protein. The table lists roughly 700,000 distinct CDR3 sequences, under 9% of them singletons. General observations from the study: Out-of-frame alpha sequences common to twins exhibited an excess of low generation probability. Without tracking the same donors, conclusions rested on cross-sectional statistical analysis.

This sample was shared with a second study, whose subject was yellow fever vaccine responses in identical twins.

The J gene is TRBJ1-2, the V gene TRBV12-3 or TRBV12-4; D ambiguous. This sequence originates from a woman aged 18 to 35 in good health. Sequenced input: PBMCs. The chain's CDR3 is CAFSFGLSPDPALPYGYTF. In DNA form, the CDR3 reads TGTGCCTTCAGTTTCGGTCTGTCGCCGGATCCAGCCCTACCTTATGGCTACACCTTC.